This T cell receptor beta chain was recovered during a study of T cell changes during pregnancy in multiple sclerosis (dated by TCRdb to about 2019). At the level of the whole study: The study examined how the T cell repertoire changed over the course of pregnancy in women with multiple sclerosis.

In the case of this clone: The antigen this receptor binds is unknown. One base away there is no much larger clone; base qualities are not given.

The library was generated by the immunoSEQ multiplex PCR assay. TCRdb retrieved this table from immuneACCESS and kept in-frame rearrangements only. Not all clones are present; in checked studies, unresolved V genes account for under half, and no reason is known for the remainder. Counted in this sample were 80,000 to 130,000 clones; more than 90% of them appeared once. The top ten constitute around 1.2% of the sample. CDR1 and CDR2 are read off the germline V gene (reference sequence) as MNHEY and SMNVEV. Measured from the cysteine to the phenylalanine, the CDR3 is 14 residues long. Only CDR3 DNA remains: 42 bases, in frame from the first base. V was cut back by 5 bases and J by 4 bases, leaving a gap of 12 bases between them.

The source was peripheral blood, collected in the second trimester of pregnancy. The chain is made from TRBV27 and TRBJ1-5, with the identity of the D gene unclear. The TCR was taken from a female donor with multiple sclerosis, enrolled in a pregnancy study. CDR3 loop: CASSPGPRNQPQHF. The DNA reads as follows: TGTGCCAGCAGTCCGGGTCCTAGGAATCAGCCCCAGCATTTT.